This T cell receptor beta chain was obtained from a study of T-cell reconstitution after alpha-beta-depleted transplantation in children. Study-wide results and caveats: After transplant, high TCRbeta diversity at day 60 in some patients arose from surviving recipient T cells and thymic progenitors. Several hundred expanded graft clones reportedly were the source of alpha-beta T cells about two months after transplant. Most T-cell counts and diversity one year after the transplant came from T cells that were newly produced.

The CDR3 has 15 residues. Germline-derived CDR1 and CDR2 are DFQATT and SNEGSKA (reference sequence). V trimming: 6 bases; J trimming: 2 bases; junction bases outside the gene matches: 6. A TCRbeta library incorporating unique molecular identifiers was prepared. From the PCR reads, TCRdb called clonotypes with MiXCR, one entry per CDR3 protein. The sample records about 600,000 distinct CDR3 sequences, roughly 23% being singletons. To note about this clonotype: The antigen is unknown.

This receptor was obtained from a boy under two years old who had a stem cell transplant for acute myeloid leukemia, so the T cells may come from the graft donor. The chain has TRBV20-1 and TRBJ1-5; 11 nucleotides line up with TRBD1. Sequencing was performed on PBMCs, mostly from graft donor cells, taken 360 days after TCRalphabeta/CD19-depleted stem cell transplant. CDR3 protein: CSAPSDRGRNQPQHF. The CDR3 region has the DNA TGCAGTGCCCCGTCGGACAGGGGGCGCAATCAGCCCCAGCATTTT.